This record concerns one T cell receptor (beta chain) sequence. Its antigen is unknown. TCRdb called the 5' RACE reads again in MiXCR, with one record for every CDR3 protein. Here the sample spans around 400,000 distinct CDR3 sequences, less than 25% being singletons. This sample stems from a study of T-cell memory formation after mild COVID-19. Study observations and caveats: Second-wave clones peaking on day 37 lacked confirmed SARS-CoV-2 specificity.

The sequencing input was PBMCs or a T cell subset sorted from them (not recorded which). The TCR comes from an adult woman who had mild COVID-19 (a few samples of this study predate the infection). Cell type and time point are not known.

The CDR3 DNA reads TGTGCCAGCAGCCAAGCCGGGACTAGCGGGAGTACGAGCACAGATACGCAGTATTTT. Translating it yields CASSQAGTSGSTSTDTQYF. The chain has TRBV4-2 and TRBJ2-3, with 14 bases lining up with TRBD2. This CDR3 is 19 amino acids long. Germline CDR1 reads LGHNA; CDR2 reads YNFKEQ. The J segment lost 0 bases and the V segment lost 1 base, leaving 6 bases of the junction unmatched.